These 17 T cell receptor beta chains were all obtained from the same sample, sequenced in a study of identical twins. TCRdb re-called the 5' RACE reads with MiXCR, one entry per CDR3 protein. Of over 600,000 distinct CDR3 sequences in the sample, around 20% were seen once. These same data were also listed under a study on T cells expressing NK-cell markers.

The sample was PBMCs. All receptors derive from a woman younger than 35 in good health.

This clonotype has just a few counts. The V call is TRBV12-3 or TRBV12-4, the J call TRBJ2-7; 8 bases fit TRBD2. V dropped 6 bases and J dropped 2; count of bases not matched to a gene: 3. CDR3 size: 13 residues. The CDR3: CASRVAGTYEQYF. The CDR3 DNA reads TGTGCCAGCAGGGTAGCGGGGACCTACGAGCAGTACTTC.

The chain couples TRBV2 to TRBJ2-2, with a weak D call TRBD2 (6 bases). Germline V gene data show CDR1 as SNHLY and CDR2 as FYNNEI. This CDR3 region has 15 residues. Trimming removed 1 base from V and 5 bases from J, with 11 bases in between. In DNA form, the CDR3 reads TGTGCCAGCAGTGAAGGTCGTGGGGGGACCGGGGAGCTGTTTTTT. Translated: CASSEGRGGTGELFF.

The V and J genes are TRBV27 and TRBJ2-2; 10 bases are a match to TRBD2. There are 16 residues in the CDR3. The V gene's germline CDR1 is MNHEY and CDR2 SMNVEV (reference sequence). J lost 5 bases, V lost 5 bases, and 8 bases had no gene match. CDR3 amino acids: CASSEASGSYTGELFF. The CDR3 DNA is TGTGCCAGCAGTGAGGCTAGCGGGAGTTATACCGGGGAGCTGTTTTTT.

This sequence joins TRBV3-1 and TRBJ1-6; 8 positions agree with TRBD1. J gave up 6 bases and V 5 bases, and 3 bases lay outside the gene matches. From germline, CDR1 is LGHDT and CDR2 YNNKEL (reference sequence). The CDR3 is 14 amino acids. The CDR3 DNA reads as TGTGCCAGCAGCACGACAGGGGTTAATTCACCCCTCCACTTT. This gives the protein CASSTTGVNSPLHF.

The CDR3 spells CASSLEASGGSYNEQFF. CDR3 coding DNA: TGCGCCAGCAGCTTGGAGGCTAGCGGGGGTTCCTACAATGAGCAGTTCTTC. This chain joins TRBV5-1 and TRBJ2-1; TRBD2 matches at 10 bases. The V segment lost 0 bases and the J segment 1 base; nucleotides outside the gene matches: 4. In germline, CDR1 is SGHRS, CDR2 YFSETQ. CDR3 length: 17 residues.

A remark on this clonotype: A much bigger clone sits one base away, suggesting this may be a read error. This chain joins TRBV5-6 and TRBJ2-3; 7 bases are shared with TRBD1. CDR1 SGHDT and CDR2 YYEEEE come from the germline V gene. The CDR3 extends over 14 amino acids. The chain's CDR3 is CPSSWGTGTDTQYF. Here the CDR3 DNA reads TGTCCCAGCAGCTGGGGGACAGGCACAGATACGCAGTATTTT.

The V gene is TRBV12-3 or TRBV12-4, the J gene TRBJ1-2; unclear D gene. This CDR3 contains 15 residues. The V end lost 5 bases, the J end lost 1 base, and 14 bases lay between the germline ends. The CDR3 loop reads CASSLTPSINYGYTF. The DNA for the CDR3 is TGTGCCAGCAGTCTGACACCTTCGATTAACTATGGCTACACCTTC.

The rearrangement uses TRBV27 and TRBJ2-7; 11 nucleotides align to TRBD2. CDR1 and CDR2 (germline): MNHEY, SMNVEV (reference sequence). V lost 1 base to trimming and J lost 5 bases; unmatched junction nucleotides: 4. This CDR3 is 15 amino acids long. The CDR3 bases are TGTGCCAGCAGTTTATTACTAGCGGGGGATCACGAGCAGTACTTC. The encoded protein is CASSLLLAGDHEQYF.

The chain carries TRBV6-1 and TRBJ1-1; 11 bases match TRBD1. The V segment lost 5 bases and the J segment 1 base; nucleotides outside the gene matches: 6. This CDR3 has 16 residues. In germline, CDR1 is MNHNS, CDR2 SASEGT. CDR3 loop: CASSPLGQGENTEAFF. The CDR3 nucleotides are TGTGCCAGCAGTCCTCTGGGACAGGGGGAGAACACTGAAGCTTTCTTT.

This sequence joins TRBV6-1 and TRBJ2-2, with D uncertain. The germline V gene encodes CDR1 MNHNS and CDR2 SASEGT. The V and J ends lost 8 bases and 1 base respectively, with 11 bases between them. This CDR3 has 14 residues. This CDR3 reads CASRIDGNTGELFF. The DNA of the CDR3 is TGTGCCAGCCGCATTGACGGGAACACCGGGGAGCTGTTTTTT.

The V call is TRBV4-2, the J call TRBJ2-3, with 13 bases lining up with TRBD2. Losses at the gene ends were 3 bases for V and 7 bases for J; bases not matched to a gene: 7. The CDR3 totals 16 residues. The germline CDR1 and CDR2 sequences are LGHNA and YNFKEQ. The CDR3 loop is CASSQIGTSGTHTQYF. CDR3 DNA: TGTGCCAGCAGCCAGATCGGGACTAGCGGGACCCATACGCAGTATTTT.

This sequence joins TRBV3-1 and TRBJ1-1; TRBD1 matches at 7 bases. Trimming took 4 bases from V and 10 from J; bases not matched to a gene: 9. From germline, CDR1 is LGHDT and CDR2 YNNKEL (reference sequence). This CDR3 spans 13 amino acids. The CDR3 nucleotides are TGTGCCAGCAGCCCAATCACAGGGGCGGGAGCTTTCTTT. Translated: CASSPITGAGAFF. Combining the CDR3 with reference TRBV3-1 and TRBJ1-1 gives the whole variable domain DTAVSQTPKYLVTQMGNDKSIKCEQNLGHDTMYWYKQDSKKFLKIMFSYNNKELIINETVPNRFSPKSPDKAHLNLHINSLELGDSAVYFCASSPITGAGAFFGQGTRLTVV.

This clonotype was counted a few times. The CDR3 loop reads CASRGHEQYF. The CDR3 bases are TGTGCCAGCAGGGGGCACGAGCAGTACTTC. The chain employs TRBV25-1 and TRBJ2-7; tentatively, D is TRBD1 (5 bases). The CDR3 loop spans 10 amino acids. Germline values: CDR1 MGHDK, CDR2 SYGVNS. The V end was cut by 6 bases, the J end by 5 bases, with 5 bases between.

In its sample, this clonotype was seen a few times. The rearrangement uses TRBV5-1 and TRBJ2-1; 9 bases fit TRBD1. This CDR3 is 16 amino acids long. The V gene end was trimmed by 5 bases and the J gene end by 6 bases; junction bases not matched to a gene: 12. CDR1 is SGHRS, CDR2 YFSETQ, per germline. The CDR3 protein is CASSIVGQGPVNEQFF. The CDR3 DNA follows: TGCGCCAGCAGTATCGTGGGACAGGGTCCGGTCAATGAGCAGTTCTTC.

This clonotype has more than one count but fewer than ten. The chain couples TRBV6-2 or TRBV6-3 to TRBJ2-3; TRBD2 matches at 15 bases. The CDR3 length is 21 residues. Germline lookup yields CDR1 MNHEY and CDR2 SVGEGT. The V segment lost 5 bases and the J segment 1 base; nucleotides outside the gene matches: 16. CDR3 sequence reads: CASSPTWTSGRAWRRTDTQYF. Written as DNA, the CDR3 is TGTGCCAGCAGTCCAACGTGGACTAGCGGGAGGGCCTGGCGTCGCACAGATACGCAGTATTTT.

V and J are TRBV6-1 and TRBJ2-3, with 9 bases that match TRBD2. Germline-derived CDR1 and CDR2 are MNHNS and SASEGT. The CDR3 sequence is 14 residues long. V was clipped by 10 bases and J by 3 bases; unmatched bases: 8. The CDR3 nucleotides are TGTGCCACCAGCGGGCTAGCGGGGACAGATACGCAGTATTTT. Translated, it gives CATSGLAGTDTQYF.

This clonotype turned up a few times. The rearrangement joins TRBV6-5 to TRBJ2-7; the match to TRBD1 covers 8 bases. Germline V gene data show CDR1 as MNHEY and CDR2 as SVGAGI. The length of the CDR3 is 15 residues. The V segment lost 0 bases and the J segment 10 bases; nucleotides outside the gene matches: 11. CDR3 amino acids: CASSYSRQGSILQYF. DNA for the CDR3: TGTGCCAGCAGTTACTCCCGACAGGGGTCGATCCTACAGTACTTC.